The subject of this entry is one T cell receptor beta chain. Its antigen remains unidentified. There are no base qualities to consult, and no much larger clone falls within one base. The data stem from a study of blood T cell repertoires in COVID-19 (dated by TCRdb to the early 2020s). Regarding the complete study: The collaborator samples originated in the United States, Italy and Spain and spanned the acute and convalescent phases of COVID-19. The material from the prospective study consisted of cDNA or gDNA derived from T cells, B-cell-depleted T cells, or PBMCs. Subjects who had been exposed to COVID-19, were actively infected with it, or had recovered from it provided the deeply sampled blood TCRbeta repertoires that made up the dataset. The repertoires were made available in a free public database intended to serve as a resource for research on the immune response to SARS-CoV-2. Samples came from the ongoing ImmuneRACE study (first 160 participants) plus 1,254 subjects from 6 global collaborators. Sample metadata almost always included a de-identified subject ID, COVID-19 status, age in years and sex. HLA class I and class II types, where available, came from metadata supplied by the sample provider rather than from assay-based typing. Paper-wide results and their limitations: The quantity of clinical and demographic metadata differed by source and by participant and was supplied without curation.

Unmatched junction bases come to 11, with V trimmed by 3 bases and J by 0 bases. Counted from cysteine to phenylalanine, this CDR3 has 18 amino acids. Left in the record is the CDR3 DNA by itself, 54 bases read in frame from the first base. Per the germline V gene (reference sequence), LGHDT is the CDR1 and YNNKEL is the CDR2. Each collaborating institution followed its own protocols to collect whole blood in K2EDTA tubes. For TCRbeta analysis, collaborators shipped samples in one of three forms: frozen whole blood, isolated PBMCs, or DNA extracted from either of those sample types. TCRbeta CDR3 regions were amplified from genomic DNA by means of the immunoSEQ Assay, a bias-controlled multiplex PCR. Concerning the study's data processing: The number of nucleated cells in each sample was estimated from the amplification of reference gene primers within the assay. Sequence reads were collapsed and filtered to measure the absolute abundance of every unique TCRbeta CDR3 rearrangement. For each sample, productive Simpson clonality was calculated as the square root of Simpson's diversity index across productive rearrangements. TCRdb's version of the immuneACCESS table is confined to in-frame rearrangements and falls short of the full clone set. An unresolved V gene accounts for under half of the shortfall where checked; the remainder is of unknown origin. V and J calls and clone size are copied from that table; D and trimming were computed from the DNA. This sample lists fewer than 350,000 clones; 81% were detected once. In total, the top ten clones hold around 2.9% of the sample.

The source material was peripheral blood. The receptor was isolated from an older woman with active or convalescent COVID-19. The rearrangement joined TRBV3-1 (or the pseudogene TRBV3-2) to TRBJ2-7, and TRBD2 aligns with 10 junction nucleotides. CDR3 sequence: CASSHHLPGTSDSYEQYF. The DNA sequence is TGTGCCAGCAGCCACCATCTCCCCGGGACTAGCGACTCCTACGAGCAGTACTTC.